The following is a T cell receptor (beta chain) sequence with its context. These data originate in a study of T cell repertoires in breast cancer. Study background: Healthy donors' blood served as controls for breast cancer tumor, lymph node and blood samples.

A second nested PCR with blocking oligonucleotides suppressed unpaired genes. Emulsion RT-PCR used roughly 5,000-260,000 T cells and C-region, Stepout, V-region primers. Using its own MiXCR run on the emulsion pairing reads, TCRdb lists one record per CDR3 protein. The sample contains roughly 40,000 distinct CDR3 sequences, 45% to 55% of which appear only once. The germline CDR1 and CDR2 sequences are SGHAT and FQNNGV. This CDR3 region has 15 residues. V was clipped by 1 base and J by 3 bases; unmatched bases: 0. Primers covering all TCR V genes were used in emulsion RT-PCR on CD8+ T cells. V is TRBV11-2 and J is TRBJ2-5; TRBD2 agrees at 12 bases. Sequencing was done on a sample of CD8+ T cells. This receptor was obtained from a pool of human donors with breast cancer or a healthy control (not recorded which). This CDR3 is CASSLGLAGEETQYF. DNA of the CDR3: TGTGCCAGCAGCTTAGGACTAGCGGGAGAAGAGACCCAGTACTTC.